What follows are 21 T cell receptor beta chains derived from one specimen sequenced in a study of blood T cell repertoires in COVID-19. Sequencing used immunoSEQ multiplex PCR; TCRdb keeps in-frame clones, though not all of them. The sample contains about 190,000 clones, approximately 86% of which appear only once. Material: peripheral blood. The source of these receptors is a man younger than 40 with acute or convalescent COVID-19.

This clone was observed a single time. V and J are TRBV5-1 and TRBJ1-2; D is ambiguous. Trimming shortened V by 0 bases and J by 1 base, and 7 bases separated the two germline ends. Germline V gives CDR1 SGHRS, CDR2 YFSETQ. CDR3 size: 14 residues. The CDR3 is CASSLGGVNYGYTF. CDR3 DNA sequence: TGCGCCAGCAGCTTGGGCGGTGTTAACTATGGCTACACCTTC.

The V and J genes are TRBV29-1 and TRBJ2-3; TRBD2 matches 8 bases. The V gene end was trimmed by 6 bases and the J gene end by 4 bases; junction bases not matched to a gene: 6. This CDR3 region has 13 residues. Germline V gene data show CDR1 as SQVTM and CDR2 as ANQGSEA. In nucleotides, the CDR3 is TGCAGCGTCCCCCGGGGGGGCCCAGATACGCAGTATTTT. Amino acids: CSVPRGGPDTQYF.

This clone was picked up one time. This rearrangement joins TRBV19 to TRBJ2-5; D ambiguous. The length of the CDR3 is 13 residues. Germline assignment: CDR1 LNHDA and CDR2 SQIVND (reference sequence). Trimming left V 3 bases short and J 1 base short, with 6 bases between. Here the CDR3 DNA reads TGTGCCAGTAGTATGGCGGCCCAAGAGACCCAGTACTTC. This gives the protein CASSMAAQETQYF. Looking up the rest from reference TRBV19 and TRBJ2-5 gives the full variable domain: DGGITQSPKYLFRKEGQNVTLSCEQNLNHDAMYWYRQDPGQGLRLIYYSQIVNDFQKGDIAEGYSVSREKKESFPLTVTSAQKNPTAFYLCASSMAAQETQYFGPGTRLLVL.

The chain has TRBV28 and TRBJ1-2; no definite D call. CDR3 length equals 12 residues. V was cut by 10 bases and J by 1 base, with 10 bases left in between. Germline CDR1 MDHEN, CDR2 SYDVKM. DNA of the CDR3: TGTGCCAACGGCCGCGGTAACTATGGCTACACCTTC. The encoded protein is CANGRGNYGYTF.

This clone was picked up one time. V and J are TRBV6-2 or TRBV6-3 and TRBJ1-1; D perhaps matches TRBD1 (6 bases). Trimming removed 2 bases at V and 4 bases at J, with 14 bases between. Germline lookup yields CDR1 MNHEY and CDR2 SVGEGT. The CDR3 covers 15 residues. The CDR3 DNA is TGTGCCAGCAGTTACCCCGGGGGGCTGGCCACTGAAGCTTTCTTT. Its translation is CASSYPGGLATEAFF.

The genes are TRBV7-9 and TRBJ1-3; 10 positions match TRBD1. Looked up from germline, CDR1 is SEHNR and CDR2 is FQNEAQ (reference sequence). After removal of 6 bases from V and 4 bases from J, the junction contained 9 bases not matched to a gene. CDR3 length: 16 amino acids. CDR3 sequence reads: CASRNDRGLRGNTIYF. DNA of the CDR3: TGTGCCAGCAGGAATGACAGGGGGCTAAGAGGAAACACCATATATTTT.

CDR3 DNA: TGTGCCAGCAGCCCGACAGGGGGCCGGGAAGCTTTCTTT. As protein: CASSPTGGREAFF. V and J are TRBV28 and TRBJ1-1, with 10 positions matching TRBD1. CDR1 is MDHEN and CDR2 is SYDVKM in the germline V gene. The V gene end was trimmed by 6 bases and the J gene end by 8 bases; junction bases not matched to a gene: 6. The length of the CDR3 is 13 residues. Variable domain in full (rest from reference TRBV28 and TRBJ1-1): DVKVTQSSRYLVKRTGEKVFLECVQDMDHENMFWYRQDPGLGLRLIYFSYDVKMKEKGDIPEGYSVSREKKERFSLILESASTNQTSMYLCASSPTGGREAFFGQGTRLTVV.

V usage is TRBV11-2 and J usage is TRBJ2-2, with TRBD2 identical over 8 bases. Trimming cost V 2 bases and J 5 bases; bases outside gene matches: 1. There are 14 residues in the CDR3. Per the germline V gene, CDR1 is SGHAT and CDR2 is FQNNGV. Here the CDR3 DNA reads TGTGCCAGCAGCTTACGGGAGGGAACCGGGGAGCTGTTTTTT. It encodes CASSLREGTGELFF.

This clone turned up a few times. J is TRBJ1-2 and V is TRBV10-3; the match to TRBD1 covers 9 bases. Per the germline V gene, CDR1 is ENHRY and CDR2 is SYGVKD. Trimming took 3 bases from V and 3 from J; bases not matched to a gene: 5. CDR3 length: 15 amino acids. CDR3 nucleotide sequence: TGTGCCATCAGTGACCAGACAGGGGGAGACTATGGCTACACCTTC. It is translated as CAISDQTGGDYGYTF.

The chain recombines TRBV18 with TRBJ1-4; TRBD1 aligns across 8 bases. The J segment lost 10 bases and the V segment lost 2 bases, leaving 9 bases of the junction unmatched. The germline CDR1 and CDR2 sequences are KGHSH and LQKENI. This CDR3 comprises 15 residues. CDR3 DNA sequence: TGTGCCAGCTCACCAACGTGGGACAGGATGCCAAAACTGTTTTTT. It translates to CASSPTWDRMPKLFF.

The V gene is TRBV5-1, the J gene TRBJ2-5; D unclear. V lost 3 bases, J lost 3 bases, and 12 bases lay in between. The CDR3 is 14 residues long. The germline V gene encodes CDR1 SGHRS and CDR2 YFSETQ. CDR3 in amino acids: CASSSLQSEETQYF. CDR3 sequence (DNA): TGCGCCAGCAGCTCACTTCAATCCGAAGAGACCCAGTACTTC.

The CDR3 DNA reads TGTGCCTGGGGCTCCGGGGTAGCTTTCTTT. Amino acids: CAWGSGVAFF. V usage is TRBV30 and J usage is TRBJ1-1; no clear D gene. The CDR3 covers 10 residues. Germline V lookup: CDR1 GTSNPN, CDR2 SVGIG (reference sequence). V was cut by 5 bases and J by 10 bases, with 11 bases left in between. Complete variable domain (other parts from reference TRBV30 and TRBJ1-1): SQTIHQWPATLVQPVGSPLSLECTVEGTSNPNLYWYRQAAGRGLQLLFYSVGIGQISSEVPQNLSASRPQDRQFILSSKKLLLSDSGFYLCAWGSGVAFFGQGTRLTVV.

The chain links TRBV30 to TRBJ2-3, with D possibly being TRBD2 (6 bases). The CDR3 spans 11 residues. CDR1 and CDR2 from the germline V gene are GTSNPN and SVGIG (reference sequence). The V gene lost 2 bases and the J gene lost 12 bases, with 12 bases spanning the gap. DNA of the CDR3: TGTGCCTGGAGTACTAGCCCTACCCAGTATTTT. This encodes CAWSTSPTQYF.

CDR3 sequence: CASSLTQVPQYF. The CDR3 DNA reads as TGTGCCAGCAGCCTAACACAGGTTCCCCAGTACTTC. The chain links TRBV3-1 (or the pseudogene TRBV3-2) to TRBJ2-5; D is possibly TRBD1 (5 bases). CDR1 and CDR2 (germline): LGHDT, YNNKEL (reference sequence). Trimming cost V 4 bases and J 9 bases, with 12 bases left between them. This CDR3 is 12 amino acids long.

This clone came up a few times. The V call is TRBV30, the J call TRBJ2-7; 8 positions agree with TRBD2. Looked up from germline, CDR1 is GTSNPN and CDR2 is SVGIG (reference sequence). The length of the CDR3 is 14 residues. The junction had 7 bases not matched to a gene; V was cut back by 2 bases and J by 4 bases. The CDR3 loop is CAWSLGLGGYEQYF. CDR3 nucleotide sequence: TGTGCCTGGAGTCTGGGACTAGGGGGTTACGAGCAGTACTTC.

V gene TRBV30 combines with J gene TRBJ1-2; possibly TRBD1 for D (5 bases). Germline CDR1 reads GTSNPN; CDR2 reads SVGIG (reference sequence). The CDR3 contains 14 residues. V lost 3 bases and J lost 7, with 18 bases in between. The CDR3 loop is CAWRMRGGLSGYTF. The CDR3 nucleotides read TGTGCCTGGAGAATGCGGGGGGGACTAAGTGGCTACACCTTC.

The chain uses TRBV28 and TRBJ2-7, with TRBD1 matching over 7 bases. Trimming cost V 5 bases and J 6 bases; bases outside gene matches: 10. This CDR3 spans 14 amino acids. Germline assignment: CDR1 MDHEN and CDR2 SYDVKM. The CDR3 loop is CASSPGQVLLEQYF. CDR3 in DNA: TGTGCCAGCAGTCCAGGACAGGTTCTCCTCGAGCAGTACTTC.

This clone was observed once. The chain couples TRBV5-1 to TRBJ2-1; TRBD2 agrees at 8 bases. From germline, CDR1 is SGHRS and CDR2 YFSETQ. CDR3 length: 14 amino acids. With V trimmed by 1 base and J by 8 bases, 5 bases remained unmatched. The CDR3 nucleotides read TGCGCCAGCAGCTTGACCGGGGGGGCCGATGAGCAGTTCTTC. Encoded protein: CASSLTGGADEQFF.

A word on this clone: Other DNA variants within this sample encode the same CDR3. This chain uses TRBV5-1 with TRBJ1-5, with TRBD1 matching 8 bases. CDR1 is SGHRS, CDR2 YFSETQ, per germline. V was pared by 4 bases and J by 2 bases, with 5 bases of the junction left unmatched. The CDR3 is made up of 15 amino acids. The CDR3 DNA sequence: TGCGCCAGCAGCCTCGGACAGGGCGGCAATCAGCCCCAGCATTTT. It yields the protein CASSLGQGGNQPQHF.

The V and J genes are TRBV28 and TRBJ2-1, with 12 nucleotides matching TRBD2. Germline CDR1 MDHEN, CDR2 SYDVKM. The CDR3 has 14 residues. V lost 8 bases and J lost 6; bases outside the gene matches: 5. The CDR3 loop reads CASLGTSGFNEQFF. CDR3 DNA sequence: TGTGCCAGCTTAGGGACTAGCGGGTTCAATGAGCAGTTCTTC.

The V gene is TRBV5-1, the J gene TRBJ1-4; D remains unclear. Germline CDR1 is SGHRS and CDR2 is YFSETQ. The V gene lost 0 bases and the J gene lost 0 bases, with 12 bases spanning the gap. The CDR3 has 17 residues. CDR3 in amino acids: CASSLGVAATTNEKLFF. The DNA of the CDR3 is TGCGCCAGCAGCTTGGGGGTGGCGGCTACAACTAATGAAAAACTGTTTTTT.